Below, 10 T cell receptor beta chains from the same sample are listed, as sequenced in a study of T-cell memory formation after mild COVID-19. One entry per CDR3 protein, called by TCRdb with MiXCR from the 5' RACE reads. Of more than 200,000 distinct CDR3 sequences in the sample, 16% are singletons; the top ten hold approximately 3.6%. Sequenced material: PBMCs or a T cell subset sorted from them (not recorded which). The receptors here all came from a young man who had mild COVID-19 (a few samples of this study predate the infection). Cell type and time point are not known.

The rearrangement uses TRBV20-1 and TRBJ2-3; D uncertain. This CDR3 is 12 amino acids long. Germline V gene sequence: CDR1 DFQATT, CDR2 SNEGSKA (reference sequence). Trimming shortened V by 3 bases and J by 0 bases, and 4 bases separated the two germline ends. The CDR3 bases are TGCAGTGCTAGCCCCAGCACAGATACGCAGTATTTT. This codes for CSASPSTDTQYF.

This clonotype ranks as medium-sized. Written as DNA, the CDR3 is TGCAGCGTTGAAGCGGGGGCAGGAACCCGCACAGATACGCAGTATTTT. Translation gives CSVEAGAGTRTDTQYF. The chain joins TRBV29-1 to TRBJ2-3, with D possibly being TRBD1 or TRBD2 (6 bases each). The germline gives CDR1 SQVTM, CDR2 ANQGSEA. This CDR3 is built from 16 residues. With 1 base removed from V and 1 base from J, the gap between germline ends came to 15 bases.

The chain uses TRBV7-9 and TRBJ2-5; TRBD1 aligns across 10 bases. Germline V gene lookup returns CDR1 SEHNR and CDR2 FQNEAQ (reference sequence). V trimming: 5 bases; J trimming: 1 base; junction bases outside the gene matches: 4. The CDR3 has 15 amino acids. Here the CDR3 reads CASSPGTGVQETQYF. CDR3 DNA sequence: TGTGCCAGCAGCCCCGGGACAGGGGTCCAAGAGACCCAGTACTTC.

V gene TRBV5-1 combines with J gene TRBJ2-2; 7 bases match TRBD2. V shed 4 bases and J 4 bases; nucleotides not matched to a gene: 7. This CDR3 region has 15 residues. Germline CDR1 SGHRS, CDR2 YFSETQ. The CDR3 region is CASSLAVSSTGELFF. The DNA of the CDR3 is TGCGCCAGCAGCCTAGCGGTTTCGAGCACCGGGGAGCTGTTTTTT.

This clonotype was found a few times. The J gene is TRBJ1-1, the V gene TRBV2; D is perhaps TRBD1 (6 bases). Germline V gives CDR1 SNHLY, CDR2 FYNNEI. Trimming removed 8 bases at V and 4 bases at J, with 8 bases between. The CDR3 consists of 11 residues. CDR3 sequence reads: CASEGGTEAFF. The CDR3 nucleotides read TGTGCCAGCGAGGGGGGCACTGAAGCTTTCTTT.

This clonotype appeared a few times. The V gene is TRBV12-3 or TRBV12-4, the J gene TRBJ2-3; possibly TRBD1 for D (6 bases). The CDR3 runs to 15 residues. The V end was cut by 4 bases, the J end by 4 bases, with 15 bases between. CDR3 in DNA: TGTGCCAGCAGTTCGACAGGTTCGGTGCCAGATACGCAGTATTTT. It encodes CASSSTGSVPDTQYF.

Comment on this clonotype: The junction departs from the called germline gene at one end, perhaps through a read error. V gene TRBV12-3 or TRBV12-4 combines with J gene TRBJ1-2, with D tentatively TRBD1 (6 bases). There are 11 residues in the CDR3. The CDR3 reads CASSLGGASAF. CDR3 bases: TGTGCCAGCAGTTTAGGGGGGGCTAGCGCCTTC.

This clonotype was seen only a few times. The chain combines TRBV18 with TRBJ2-6; no firm D call. V was trimmed by 0 bases and J by 2 bases, leaving 2 bases between them. The V gene's germline CDR1 is KGHSH and CDR2 LQKENI. The CDR3 extends over 14 amino acids. CDR3 coding DNA: TGTGCCAGCTCACCACCAGCTGGGGCCAACGTCCTGACTTTC. It encodes CASSPPAGANVLTF.

This clonotype was seen only a few times. The chain joins TRBV29-1 to TRBJ1-6; 7 bases fit TRBD1. CDR3 length: 15 residues. J gave up 6 bases and V 1 base, and 6 bases lay outside the gene matches. CDR1 is SQVTM, CDR2 ANQGSEA, per germline. The CDR3 here is CSVEARQGGNSPLHF. The CDR3 DNA follows: TGCAGCGTTGAAGCTCGACAGGGTGGTAATTCACCCCTCCACTTT.

This clonotype was seen ten or more times. This rearrangement joins TRBV6-6 to TRBJ1-5; no reliable D call. Germline CDR1 and CDR2: MNHNY and SVGAGI (reference sequence). The V gene lost 8 bases and the J gene lost 0 bases, with 11 bases spanning the gap. The CDR3 is made up of 14 amino acids. For the CDR3, the DNA is TGTGCCAGCCGAGGTACATATAGCAATCAGCCCCAGCATTTT. It encodes CASRGTYSNQPQHF.